Below are 2 T cell receptor beta chains sequenced from a single sample in a study of T cell responses to AZD1222 COVID-19 vaccine. TCRdb keeps only in-frame clones here, not all; method: immunoSEQ multiplex PCR. The sample records 100,000 to 150,000 clones, around nine tenths being singletons. The input for sequencing was peripheral blood, taken 28 days after the second AZD1222 dose. These receptors were collected from an adult who received the AZD1222 COVID-19 vaccine.

The rearrangement joins TRBV7-9 to TRBJ1-3, with a tentative D call TRBD1 (5 bases). This CDR3 comprises 12 residues. Germline loops: CDR1 SEHNR, CDR2 FQNEAQ (reference sequence). Trimming took 10 bases from V and 4 from J, leaving 11 bases between them. The CDR3 spells CATGRGGNTIYF. The DNA for the CDR3 is TGTGCCACGGGGAGGGGAGGAAACACCATATATTTT.

The chain uses TRBV9 and TRBJ1-3; TRBD1 agrees at 7 bases. The trim removed 4 bases at V and 4 bases at J, leaving 11 bases unmatched. CDR1 is SGDLS and CDR2 is YYNGEE in the germline V gene. There are 16 residues in the CDR3. CDR3 region: CASSPRQGSRGNTIYF. CDR3 nucleotide sequence: TGTGCCAGCAGCCCGCGACAGGGTTCCCGCGGAAACACCATATATTTT.